The 15 T cell receptor beta chains below all came from one sample that was sequenced in a study of blood T cell repertoires in COVID-19. Assay: immunoSEQ multiplex PCR; the TCRdb copy retains only in-frame clones and omits some. The sample gives 60,000 to 85,000 clones, 80% of which show up once; 15% to 20% is in the top ten. Sequencing used peripheral blood. All receptors derive from a man in his sixties or seventies who had recovered from COVID-19.

This clone was counted between two and nine times. The chain employs TRBV7-2 and TRBJ1-6; D possibly corresponds to TRBD1 (5 bases). V dropped 7 bases and J dropped 9 bases, with 16 bases sitting between them. CDR1 and CDR2 from the germline V gene are SGHTA and FQGNSA. There are 14 residues in the CDR3. The CDR3 coding sequence is TGTGCCAGCACCGAGGGACTCTTTCTTTCACCCCTCCACTTT. This translates into CASTEGLFLSPLHF.

This clone came up a few times. The chain links TRBV5-1 to TRBJ1-5, with D possibly TRBD1 on 6 matching bases. CDR3 size: 14 residues. Trimming removed 4 bases from V and 5 bases from J, with 13 bases in between. The germline gives CDR1 SGHRS, CDR2 YFSETQ. The CDR3 protein is CASSVQGGDQPQHF. The CDR3 DNA reads TGCGCCAGCAGCGTACAGGGAGGGGATCAGCCCCAGCATTTT.

The J gene is TRBJ1-5, the V gene TRBV19, with D possibly matching TRBD1 (6 bases). The germline gives CDR1 LNHDA, CDR2 SQIVND (reference sequence). Between the trimmed V and J ends, which lost 7 bases and 5 bases, there was a span of 12 bases. The CDR3 runs to 13 residues. CDR3 DNA: TGTGCCAGTACCGACAGGTCGGATCAGCCCCAGCATTTT. This encodes CASTDRSDQPQHF.

The genes are TRBV28 and TRBJ2-1; tentatively, D is TRBD1 (7 bases). V was trimmed by 6 bases and J by 3 bases, leaving 12 bases between them. The length of the CDR3 is 14 residues. Germline values: CDR1 MDHEN, CDR2 SYDVKM. The CDR3 region has the DNA TGTGCCAGCAGACCTCAGGGGGGCTACAATGAGCAGTTCTTC. Translation: CASRPQGGYNEQFF.

V gene TRBV27 combines with J gene TRBJ2-3, with D possibly TRBD2 on 6 matching bases. The CDR3 totals 13 residues. The V end was cut by 10 bases, the J end by 1 base, with 12 bases between. CDR1 is MNHEY, CDR2 SMNVEV, per germline (reference sequence). CDR3 amino acids: CATAGPGTDTQYF. CDR3 DNA: TGTGCCACGGCGGGGCCTGGCACAGATACGCAGTATTTT.

The genes are TRBV3-1 (or the pseudogene TRBV3-2) and TRBJ2-3; a possible D gene is TRBD2 (6 bases). Germline V CDR1 and CDR2: LGHDT, YNNKEL (reference sequence). CDR3 size: 16 residues. V was shortened by 2 bases and J by 4 bases, with 16 bases between the two germline ends. The CDR3 coding sequence is TGTGCCAGCAGCCAAACCCCGGGGGTTGGCGCAGATACGCAGTATTTT. It codes for CASSQTPGVGADTQYF.

The rearrangement uses TRBV6-2 or TRBV6-3 and TRBJ1-5; a possible D gene is TRBD1 (6 bases). V lost 0 bases and J lost 2, with 20 bases in between. The CDR3 is made up of 19 amino acids. Germline values: CDR1 MNHEY, CDR2 SVGEGT. CDR3 sequence reads: CASSYSDRRKPGGNQPQHF. DNA of the CDR3: TGTGCCAGCAGTTACTCCGACAGGAGGAAACCAGGAGGCAATCAGCCCCAGCATTTT.

The chain links TRBV27 to TRBJ2-6; D uncertain. The ends were cut back, 1 base at V and 0 bases at J, with 13 bases in the middle. This CDR3 region has 18 residues. The germline V gene has CDR1 MNHEY and CDR2 SMNVEV (reference sequence). The DNA for the CDR3 is TGTGCCAGCAGTTTATATGGGCAGCAAGGCTCTGGGGCCAACGTCCTGACTTTC. Protein: CASSLYGQQGSGANVLTF.

This chain joins TRBV7-6 and TRBJ2-1; 13 positions match TRBD2. Germline V CDR1 and CDR2: SGHVS, FNYEAQ. The CDR3 is 19 residues long. With 7 bases clipped from V and 4 bases from J, the junction kept 16 bases outside the gene matches. The CDR3 protein is CASTPRGELAGGYYNEQFF. CDR3 bases: TGTGCCAGCACCCCGCGGGGAGAACTAGCGGGAGGGTATTACAATGAGCAGTTCTTC.

The rearrangement uses TRBV28 and TRBJ1-2; D not resolved. This CDR3 region has 14 residues. Trimming stripped 8 bases from V and 0 bases from J, with 13 bases between. Germline CDR1 and CDR2: MDHEN and SYDVKM. The DNA for the CDR3 is TGTGCCAGCCGGCCCGGGATGACTAACTATGGCTACACCTTC. This sequence encodes CASRPGMTNYGYTF.

This chain connects TRBV11-3 to TRBJ2-5, with D perhaps TRBD1 (5 bases). The germline V gene encodes CDR1 SGHNT and CDR2 YENEEA. V was clipped by 3 bases and J by 5 bases, with 10 bases between them. The CDR3 is made up of 13 amino acids. CDR3 bases: TGTGCCAGCAGCTTCAGGGTCGGGGAGACCCAGTACTTC. Translation: CASSFRVGETQYF.

The chain recombines TRBV6-1 with TRBJ2-1, with 12 bases fitting TRBD1. In germline, CDR1 is MNHNS, CDR2 SASEGT. V trimming: 2 bases; J trimming: 12 bases; junction bases outside the gene matches: 5. The CDR3 spans 14 residues. CDR3 loop: CASSERGQGAMQFF. The CDR3 nucleotides are TGTGCCAGCAGTGAAAGGGGACAGGGGGCCATGCAGTTCTTC.

This clone was seen only a few times. This chain connects TRBV19 to TRBJ2-3; 10 bases line up with TRBD2. The CDR3 runs 15 residues. Germline lookup yields CDR1 LNHDA and CDR2 SQIVND (reference sequence). The ends lost 4 bases at V and 2 bases at J; junction bases unmatched: 3. For the CDR3, the DNA is TGTGCCAGTAGTAAGCTAGCGGGGGCCACAGATACGCAGTATTTT. It translates to CASSKLAGATDTQYF.

The chain couples TRBV5-1 to TRBJ2-2, with D perhaps TRBD1 (5 bases). CDR1 is SGHRS and CDR2 is YFSETQ in the germline V gene. Trimming pared 2 bases from V and 0 bases from J, leaving 8 bases between. The CDR3 spans 15 residues. The CDR3 loop reads CASSFDSSNTGELFF. CDR3 coding DNA: TGCGCCAGCAGCTTTGACAGTTCGAACACCGGGGAGCTGTTTTTT.

The chain employs TRBV2 and TRBJ2-2; the D gene is possibly TRBD2 (5 bases). Trimming shortened V by 6 bases and J by 1 base, and 6 bases separated the two germline ends. CDR3 length: 13 amino acids. The V gene's germline CDR1 is SNHLY and CDR2 FYNNEI. CDR3 sequence: CASRGENTGELFF. DNA of the CDR3: TGTGCCAGCAGGGGAGAGAACACCGGGGAGCTGTTTTTT.